This T cell receptor beta chain was obtained from a study of T cells in Graves' hyperthyroidism and ophthalmopathy. Whole-study results and caveats: Appearing also in blood were most of the thyroid clonotypes expanded above 0.001.

V was pared by 4 bases and J by 6 bases, with 6 bases between. CDR3 length: 11 amino acids. Clinical Activity Scores of at least 3, NOSPECS grades of at least 4 and durations under 3 months characterized ophthalmopathy patients. Exclusion followed for patients with uncontrolled infection, other autoimmune disease, pregnancy or lactation. Clinicians diagnosed patients from clinical symptoms, serum thyroxine and TRAb, thyroid ultrasound and orbital computed tomography. This clonotype was seen a handful of times. Its antigen is still unknown. The investigators amplified TCR beta CDR3 regions from RNA transcripts. HTBI primers drove first-round RT-PCR of the TCR CDR3. TCRdb re-called the multiplex PCR reads through MiXCR, storing one row per CDR3 protein. The repertoire holds about 400,000 distinct CDR3 sequences, with 14% as singletons.

The chain is built from TRBV12-3 or TRBV12-4 and TRBJ1-1; D is unresolved. This clonotype originated in a woman in her 30s with Graves' ophthalmopathy. Sequenced material: blood. CDR3 sequence (DNA): TGTGCCAGCAGTTCCGGACCTGAAGCTTTCTTT. Amino acids: CASSSGPEAFF.